A selection of T cell receptor beta chains follows, all from one sample in a study of blood T cells in healthy people across ages. TCRdb reprocessed the 5' RACE reads via MiXCR and lists one record per CDR3 protein. The data show hundreds of thousands of distinct CDR3 sequences, approximately 30% seen once. The sample taken for sequencing was blood. The source of these receptors is a woman older than 75 in good health. The CDR3 runs from the conserved cysteine through the conserved F or W.

v_gene	CDR3aa
TRBV28	CASSLQDREGGYTF
TRBV5-6	CASSGRGTSGRPIQYF
TRBV7-2	CASSLPGTGDLQYF
TRBV20-1	CSARDLGQGNYGYTF
TRBV7-3	CASSSDPSGVQYF
TRBV9	CASSVMRETQYF
TRBV7-2	CASSFGGGAEYF
TRBV2	CASSEKGGVWAEQYF
TRBV5-1	CASSLQADTYNEQFF
TRBV20-1	CSASPNADYGYTF
TRBV29-1	CSVDRDRGLGEQFF
TRBV11-2	CASSILPGQGYEQYF
TRBV7-6	CASSLGVAGEVVGQFF
TRBV7-2	CASSSRAQGGGVTQYF
TRBV18	CASSKINRGYYNEQYF
TRBV7-8	CASSFGRAGTDTQYF
TRBV6-2/TRBV6-3	CASTPLASNQPQHF
TRBV7-6	CASSVRQGGNQPQHF
TRBV6-2/TRBV6-3	CASRDRFSIRGQNTDTQYF
TRBV4-1	CASSQEVTWTQYF
TRBV7-2	CASSFSGLAGGQETQYF
TRBV28	CTSRGQDGYEQYF
TRBV30	CAWSALGGAQETQYF
TRBV6-6	CAGSYGGGETQYF
TRBV2	CASKAGGYGYTF
TRBV20-1	CSATGQGETEAFF
TRBV7-8	CASGLGGVQETQYF
TRBV28	CASRAILYEQYF
TRBV6-2/TRBV6-3	CASSYSNFPVYEQFF
TRBV6-2/TRBV6-3	CASRRRVGNTIYF
TRBV20-1	CSARDGGASEKLFF
TRBV6-1	CASQDRAYGDWGHTF
TRBV12-3/TRBV12-4	CASSLTGRNEQFF
TRBV5-4	CASSLVPTSGGDSYNEQFF
TRBV5-1	CASSGVGAGRNEQFF
TRBV10-2	CASSGTGSSSYEQYF
TRBV28	CASSFKGGSDEQFF
TRBV7-8	CASSGPGTGFLRQGTFYEQFF
TRBV6-5	CASNRGSGYGYTF
TRBV7-2	CASTGGLRSPLHF
TRBV28	CASSDSNYGYTF
TRBV30	CAQRGGEETQYF
TRBV12-3/TRBV12-4	CACSLGGTGNTGELFF
TRBV29-1	CSAIQQGTEAFF
TRBV27	CASKGHGNTEAFF
TRBV6-5	CASSTPRYGGDEQYF
TRBV5-1	CASSFSWNTEAFF
TRBV11-2	CASSLKRGGPNEQFF
TRBV12-3/TRBV12-4	CASSWGLGWGEKLFF
TRBV5-6	CASSSGTGASNQPQHF
TRBV19	CASSRRGQGYDEAFF
TRBV7-2	CASSFRRDYGYTF
TRBV7-2	CASSLAGGSGANVLTF
TRBV20-1	CSARDWVGGGYNEQFF
TRBV20-1	CSANGQGNTEAFF
TRBV5-5	CASSLGIGAGANVRTF
TRBV20-1	CSARDPDRPNGPTF
TRBV5-1	CASSWMPTGSSETQYF